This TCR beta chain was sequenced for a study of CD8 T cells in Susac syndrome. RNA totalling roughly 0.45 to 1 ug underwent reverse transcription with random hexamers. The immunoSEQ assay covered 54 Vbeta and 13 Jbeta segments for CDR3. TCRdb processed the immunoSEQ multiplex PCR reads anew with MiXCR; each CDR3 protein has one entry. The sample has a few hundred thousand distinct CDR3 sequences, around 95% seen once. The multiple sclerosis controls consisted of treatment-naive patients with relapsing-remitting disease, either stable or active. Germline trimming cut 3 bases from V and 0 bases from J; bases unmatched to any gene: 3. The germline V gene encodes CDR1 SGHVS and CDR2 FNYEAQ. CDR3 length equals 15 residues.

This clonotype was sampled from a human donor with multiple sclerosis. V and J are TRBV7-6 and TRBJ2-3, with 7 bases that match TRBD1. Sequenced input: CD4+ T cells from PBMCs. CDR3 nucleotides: TGTGCCAGCAGCTTTCCCAGGGGGAGCACAGATACGCAGTATTTT. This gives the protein CASSFPRGSTDTQYF.